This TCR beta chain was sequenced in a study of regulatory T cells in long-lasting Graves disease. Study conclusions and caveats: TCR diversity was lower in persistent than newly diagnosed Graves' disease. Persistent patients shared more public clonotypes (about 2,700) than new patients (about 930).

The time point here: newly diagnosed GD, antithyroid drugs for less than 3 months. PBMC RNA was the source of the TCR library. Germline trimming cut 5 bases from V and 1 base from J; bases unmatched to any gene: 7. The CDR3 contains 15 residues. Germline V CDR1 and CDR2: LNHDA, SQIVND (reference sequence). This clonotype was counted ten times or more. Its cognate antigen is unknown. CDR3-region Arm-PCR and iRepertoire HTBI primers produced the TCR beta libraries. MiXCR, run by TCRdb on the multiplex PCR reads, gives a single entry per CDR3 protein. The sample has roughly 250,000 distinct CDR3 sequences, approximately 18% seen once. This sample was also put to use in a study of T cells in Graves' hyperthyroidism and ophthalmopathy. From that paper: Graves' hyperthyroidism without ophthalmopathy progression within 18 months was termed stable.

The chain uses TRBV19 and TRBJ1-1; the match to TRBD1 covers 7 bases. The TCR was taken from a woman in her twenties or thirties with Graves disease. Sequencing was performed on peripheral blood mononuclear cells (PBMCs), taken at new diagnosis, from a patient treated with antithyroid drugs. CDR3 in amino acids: CASSPEQGKNTEAFF. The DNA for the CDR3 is TGTGCCAGTAGTCCAGAACAGGGGAAGAACACTGAAGCTTTCTTT.